Below are 15 T cell receptor beta chains sequenced from a single sample in a study of Graves' ophthalmopathy and Graves' hyperthyroidism. Amplification of TCR beta CDR3 regions used RNA transcripts. In the first round, RT-PCR was carried out with HTBI primers, and a multiplex PCR formed the second round. TCRdb used MiXCR to reprocess the multiplex PCR reads, holding one entry per CDR3 protein. The table records about 400,000 distinct CDR3 sequences, around 17% of them present only once. The sample comprised peripheral blood. The receptors here all came from a woman aged 18-29 years with Graves' ophthalmopathy.

This clonotype came up many times. V and J are TRBV3-1 and TRBJ1-1; 7 nucleotides match TRBD1. This CDR3 contains 16 residues. J lost 2 bases, V lost 0 bases, and 6 bases had no gene match. Germline V CDR1 and CDR2: LGHDT, YNNKEL (reference sequence). The CDR3 region has the DNA TGTGCCAGCAGCCAAGATGGAAGGGGGCTAAACACTGAAGCTTTCTTT. Translation gives CASSQDGRGLNTEAFF.

This clonotype appeared many times. The V gene is TRBV30, the J gene TRBJ1-1; 10 positions match TRBD1. The CDR3 sequence is 12 residues long. Germline V CDR1 and CDR2: GTSNPN, SVGIG (reference sequence). With 3 bases clipped from V and 7 bases from J, the junction kept 2 bases outside the gene matches. CDR3 in DNA: TGTGCCTGGAGGGGACAGGGGTTTGAAGCTTTCTTT. Translated, it gives CAWRGQGFEAFF.

J is TRBJ2-7 and V is TRBV11-2; maybe TRBD2 (6 bases). The germline V gene encodes CDR1 SGHAT and CDR2 FQNNGV. V was clipped by 1 base and J by 3 bases, with 13 bases between them. The CDR3 covers 15 residues. CDR3 protein: CASSLGGRFLYEQYF. CDR3 DNA: TGTGCCAGCAGCTTAGGAGGGAGGTTTCTCTACGAGCAGTACTTC.

This clonotype came up many times. The genes are TRBV6-2 or TRBV6-3 and TRBJ2-2; D may match TRBD1 or TRBD2 (5 bases each). The ends were cut back, 4 bases at V and 9 bases at J, with 18 bases in the middle. CDR1 and CDR2 from the germline V gene are MNHEY and SVGEGT. The length of the CDR3 is 15 residues. The chain's CDR3 is CASSWDPAGGRELFF. The CDR3 nucleotides are TGTGCCAGCAGTTGGGACCCGGCAGGTGGACGGGAGCTGTTTTTT.

This clonotype was found many times. The chain employs TRBV7-3 and TRBJ1-6, with D possibly being TRBD1 (5 bases). Germline V lookup: CDR1 SGHTA, CDR2 FQGTGA. V lost 5 bases and J lost 10, with 12 bases in between. CDR3 length: 13 residues. The CDR3 coding sequence is TGTGCCAGCAGCAAGGGGTTGGGATCACCCCTCCACTTT. The encoded protein is CASSKGLGSPLHF. Full variable domain (missing parts from reference TRBV7-3 and TRBJ1-6): GAGVSQTPSNKVTEKGKYVELRCDPISGHTALYWYRQSLGQGPEFLIYFQGTGAADDSGLPNDRFFAVRPEGSVSTLKIQRTERGDSAVYLCASSKGLGSPLHFGNGTRLTVT.

This clonotype was counted ten times or more. The V and J genes are TRBV28 and TRBJ2-7, with 8 bases lining up with TRBD2. V was pared by 6 bases and J by 2 bases, with 6 bases of the junction left unmatched. Germline lookup yields CDR1 MDHEN and CDR2 SYDVKM. The CDR3 spans 14 residues. CDR3 in DNA: TGTGCCAGCAGAAAACGGGGGGGAGCCTACGAGCAGTACTTC. Its protein is CASRKRGGAYEQYF.

This clonotype was seen many times. V and J are TRBV27 and TRBJ1-5; D is unresolved. The germline V and J ends were trimmed by 3 bases and 3 bases, with 9 bases remaining between them. There are 14 residues in the CDR3. Germline values: CDR1 MNHEY, CDR2 SMNVEV (reference sequence). The CDR3 region is CASSFVGYNQPQHF. CDR3 in DNA: TGTGCCAGCAGTTTCGTCGGGTACAATCAGCCCCAGCATTTT.

This clonotype has ten or more counts. V usage is TRBV4-1 and J usage is TRBJ1-6; no definite D call. Germline V gene sequence: CDR1 MGHRA, CDR2 YSYEKL. Trimming left V 0 bases short and J 0 bases short, with 15 bases between. The CDR3 sequence is 19 residues long. The CDR3 DNA is TGCGCCAGCAGCCAAGATCCGCTATCGGCGAGCTCCTATAATTCACCCCTCCACTTT. This encodes CASSQDPLSASSYNSPLHF.

The chain combines TRBV9 with TRBJ1-3; 9 nucleotides agree with TRBD1. The CDR3 loop spans 17 amino acids. With 1 base clipped from V and 0 bases from J, the junction kept 5 bases outside the gene matches. CDR1 is SGDLS, CDR2 YYNGEE, per germline. As DNA, the CDR3 is TGTGCCAGCAGCGTATCCGACAGGGGGACCTCTGGAAACACCATATATTTT. Encoded protein: CASSVSDRGTSGNTIYF. Full variable domain (outside the CDR3, taken from reference TRBV9 and TRBJ1-3): DSGVTQTPKHLITATGQRVTLRCSPRSGDLSVYWYQQSLDQGLQFLIQYYNGEERAKGNILERFSAQQFPDLHSELNLSSLELGDSALYFCASSVSDRGTSGNTIYFGEGSWLTVV.

This clonotype was seen repeatedly, ten times or more. The gene calls are TRBV7-2 and TRBJ1-5, with D possibly matching TRBD1 (6 bases). Trimming removed 5 bases from V and 6 bases from J, with 14 bases in between. There are 14 residues in the CDR3. Germline V gene sequence: CDR1 SGHTA, CDR2 FQGNSA. In DNA, the CDR3 is TGTGCCAGCAGCATCGGGACAAGCGGTCAGCCCCAGCATTTT. Protein: CASSIGTSGQPQHF. Based on the CDR3 plus reference TRBV7-2 and TRBJ1-5, the full variable domain is GAGVSQSPSNKVTEKGKDVELRCDPISGHTALYWYRQSLGQGLEFLIYFQGNSAPDKSGLPSDRFSAERTGGSVSTLTIQRTQQEDSAVYLCASSIGTSGQPQHFGDGTRLSIL.

J is TRBJ2-5 and V is TRBV5-8; 9 bases are a match to TRBD1. Germline lookup yields CDR1 SGHTS and CDR2 YDEGEE. The CDR3 is 15 residues long. V dropped 2 bases and J dropped 2; count of bases not matched to a gene: 4. CDR3 loop: CASSFSGTGQETQYF. In DNA form, the CDR3 reads TGTGCCAGCAGCTTCTCCGGGACAGGGCAAGAGACCCAGTACTTC. Supplemented by reference TRBV5-8 and TRBJ2-5, the full variable domain reads EAGVTQSPTHLIKTRGQQATLRCSPISGHTSVYWYQQALGLGLQFLLWYDEGEERNRGNFPPRFSGRQFPNYSSELNVNALELEDSALYLCASSFSGTGQETQYFGPGTRLLVL.

This clonotype was picked up many times. V is TRBV20-1 and J is TRBJ1-5; D possibly corresponds to TRBD1 (6 bases). The V gene's germline CDR1 is DFQATT and CDR2 SNEGSKA (reference sequence). The CDR3 spans 14 residues. Trimming cost V 6 bases and J 4 bases, with 16 bases left between them. The CDR3 nucleotides are TGCAGTGCCACCTTAGGGGGGCGAAATCAGCCCCAGCATTTT. This gives the protein CSATLGGRNQPQHF.

This clonotype was observed many times. The chain links TRBV28 to TRBJ2-6; 8 nucleotides agree with TRBD1. This CDR3 is 17 amino acids long. CDR1 is MDHEN, CDR2 SYDVKM, per germline. Germline trimming cut 6 bases from V and 3 bases from J; bases unmatched to any gene: 10. CDR3 DNA: TGTGCCAGCAGCCTACCCTCAGGGGGCCGTGGGGCCAACGTCCTGACTTTC. This codes for CASSLPSGGRGANVLTF.

This rearrangement joins TRBV11-1 to TRBJ2-5, with 8 bases matching TRBD2. Germline V gene sequence: CDR1 SGHAT, CDR2 FQDESV (reference sequence). The CDR3 consists of 16 residues. After removal of 3 bases from V and 0 bases from J, the junction contained 6 bases not matched to a gene. CDR3 sequence (DNA): TGTGCCAGCAGCTTGTCGGCGGGGGGCTACCAAGAGACCCAGTACTTC. Residues: CASSLSAGGYQETQYF.

This clonotype was detected ten times or more. This chain connects TRBV28 to TRBJ1-2, with D maybe TRBD1 (5 bases). V lost 7 bases, J lost 8 bases, and 20 bases lay in between. The CDR3 sequence is 14 residues long. Germline-derived CDR1 and CDR2 are MDHEN and SYDVKM. CDR3 residues: CASTLPGGARGYTF. DNA for the CDR3: TGTGCCAGCACTCTTCCTGGAGGGGCTAGGGGCTACACCTTC.